The rows below give T cell receptor beta chains drawn from one sample of a study of blood T cell repertoires in COVID-19. The table came from immunoSEQ multiplex PCR; TCRdb's copy has only in-frame clones and leaves some out. The sample holds 220,000 or so clones, about 86% seen once. Sequenced sample: peripheral blood. These receptors originate from a woman aged 60-75 years with acute or convalescent COVID-19. Both conserved end residues are trimmed from each CDR3. Clone size, where shown, is once, few, many, or a class for clones that have expanded.

V gene: TRBV7-6; J gene: TRBJ1-5; clone size: few; CDR3 length: 13; CDR3 protein: ASSLVAGLNQPQH
V gene: TRBV5-1; J gene: TRBJ1-1; clone size: .; CDR3 length: 13; CDR3 protein: ASSKLRTGGTEAF
V gene: TRBV5-5; J gene: TRBJ2-7; clone size: .; CDR3 length: 12; CDR3 protein: ASSPGLAAYEQY
V gene: TRBV5-1; J gene: TRBJ1-1; clone size: .; CDR3 length: 14; CDR3 protein: ASRQTSGTAYTEAF
V gene: TRBV27; J gene: TRBJ1-6; clone size: .; CDR3 length: 13; CDR3 protein: ASSPLGQGNSPLH
V gene: TRBV4-3; J gene: TRBJ2-2; clone size: .; CDR3 length: 12; CDR3 protein: ASSQAGVSGELF
V gene: TRBV6-1; J gene: TRBJ2-1; clone size: .; CDR3 length: 12; CDR3 protein: ASSESGAYNEQF
V gene: TRBV7-6; J gene: TRBJ1-3; clone size: once; CDR3 length: 14; CDR3 protein: ASSLVRGSSGNTIY
V gene: TRBV16; J gene: TRBJ1-2; clone size: .; CDR3 length: 12; CDR3 protein: ASSQPDRGHGYT
V gene: TRBV12-3/TRBV12-4; J gene: TRBJ1-3; clone size: few; CDR3 length: 11; CDR3 protein: ASTGGPGNTIY
V gene: TRBV7-2; J gene: TRBJ2-7; clone size: .; CDR3 length: 12; CDR3 protein: ASSPRQGDYEQY
V gene: TRBV27; J gene: TRBJ2-2; clone size: .; CDR3 length: 14; CDR3 protein: ASSFRGGPRTGELF
V gene: TRBV11-2; J gene: TRBJ1-3; clone size: .; CDR3 length: 14; CDR3 protein: ASSSSGPGSGNTIY
V gene: TRBV19; J gene: TRBJ2-1; clone size: .; CDR3 length: 11; CDR3 protein: ASGTQSYNEQF
V gene: TRBV4-1; J gene: TRBJ1-6; clone size: .; CDR3 length: 14; CDR3 protein: ASSQDPGQGSSPLH
V gene: TRBV5-1; J gene: TRBJ1-6; clone size: many; CDR3 length: 12; CDR3 protein: ASSWTGRNSPLH
V gene: TRBV5-1; J gene: TRBJ2-6; clone size: once; CDR3 length: 12; CDR3 protein: ASSLASGANVLT
V gene: TRBV11-1; J gene: TRBJ2-7; clone size: .; CDR3 length: 13; CDR3 protein: ASSSPGQGQNEQY
V gene: TRBV3-1/TRBV3-2; J gene: TRBJ1-2; clone size: .; CDR3 length: 11; CDR3 protein: ASSQESYYGYT
V gene: TRBV6-5; J gene: TRBJ2-1; clone size: .; CDR3 length: 14; CDR3 protein: ASSYSNGGSYNEQF
V gene: TRBV24-1; J gene: TRBJ2-2; clone size: .; CDR3 length: 14; CDR3 protein: ATSDIRQSNTGELF
V gene: TRBV9; J gene: TRBJ1-4; clone size: .; CDR3 length: 13; CDR3 protein: ASSVGGKINEKLF
V gene: TRBV4-1; J gene: TRBJ2-2; clone size: once; CDR3 length: 15; CDR3 protein: ASSQDSQGANTGELF
V gene: TRBV7-9; J gene: TRBJ1-2; clone size: .; CDR3 length: 14; CDR3 protein: ASSLAYWGLDYGYT
V gene: TRBV11-2; J gene: TRBJ1-1; clone size: once; CDR3 length: 15; CDR3 protein: ASSLRPTGTGTSEAF
V gene: TRBV30; J gene: TRBJ1-1; clone size: .; CDR3 length: 12; CDR3 protein: AWSKAPRGTEAF
V gene: TRBV5-1; J gene: TRBJ2-5; clone size: few; CDR3 length: 15; CDR3 protein: ASSLEASGGPQETQY
V gene: TRBV7-8; J gene: TRBJ1-4; clone size: few; CDR3 length: 15; CDR3 protein: ASSLGWGGGLNEKLF
V gene: TRBV28; J gene: TRBJ1-4; clone size: once; CDR3 length: 12; CDR3 protein: ASKRQGAGEKLF
V gene: TRBV10-3; J gene: TRBJ2-7; clone size: .; CDR3 length: 11; CDR3 protein: AISQDRGAEQY
V gene: TRBV25-1; J gene: TRBJ1-1; clone size: .; CDR3 length: 14; CDR3 protein: ASSSMSGGKDTEAF
V gene: TRBV5-1; J gene: TRBJ2-4; clone size: .; CDR3 length: 12; CDR3 protein: ASSPVGAGLGMF
V gene: TRBV5-1; J gene: TRBJ2-1; clone size: .; CDR3 length: 12; CDR3 protein: ASSLGLAGDEQF
V gene: TRBV6-1; J gene: TRBJ1-2; clone size: .; CDR3 length: 11; CDR3 protein: ASSETGGNGYT
V gene: TRBV30; J gene: TRBJ1-2; clone size: once; CDR3 length: 11; CDR3 protein: AWSSGGGYGYT
V gene: TRBV19; J gene: TRBJ1-2; clone size: .; CDR3 length: 13; CDR3 protein: ASSIVLDRNYGYT
V gene: TRBV6-6; J gene: TRBJ2-1; clone size: .; CDR3 length: 11; CDR3 protein: ASSYVGGGEQF
V gene: TRBV30; J gene: TRBJ1-5; clone size: few; CDR3 length: 13; CDR3 protein: AWSGPGQGGQPQH
V gene: TRBV9; J gene: TRBJ2-1; clone size: .; CDR3 length: 15; CDR3 protein: ASSVEVQGRSYNEQF
V gene: TRBV10-3; J gene: TRBJ2-1; clone size: .; CDR3 length: 11; CDR3 protein: AISFGGADEQF
V gene: TRBV2; J gene: TRBJ1-1; clone size: .; CDR3 length: 13; CDR3 protein: ASRITRGRVTEAF
V gene: TRBV4-3; J gene: TRBJ2-7; clone size: .; CDR3 length: 13; CDR3 protein: ASSQGAGGSYEQY
V gene: TRBV28; J gene: TRBJ2-6; clone size: .; CDR3 length: 15; CDR3 protein: ASSWAGGGAGANVLT
V gene: TRBV30; J gene: TRBJ1-1; clone size: .; CDR3 length: 13; CDR3 protein: AWSKGQGANTEAF
V gene: TRBV20-1; J gene: TRBJ2-7; clone size: .; CDR3 length: 9; CDR3 protein: SAGLVSEQY
V gene: TRBV11-1; J gene: TRBJ2-2; clone size: .; CDR3 length: 14; CDR3 protein: ASSLRGPSNTGELF
V gene: TRBV5-1; J gene: TRBJ1-1; clone size: .; CDR3 length: 13; CDR3 protein: ASSLGSGDNTEAF
V gene: TRBV5-6; J gene: TRBJ1-1; clone size: .; CDR3 length: 14; CDR3 protein: ASSYLFGGSNTEAF
V gene: TRBV6-6; J gene: TRBJ1-2; clone size: .; CDR3 length: 13; CDR3 protein: ASSYSGQGIYGYT
V gene: TRBV29-1; J gene: TRBJ2-4; clone size: .; CDR3 length: 12; CDR3 protein: SVAQSMNKNIQY
V gene: TRBV5-1; J gene: TRBJ2-3; clone size: .; CDR3 length: 13; CDR3 protein: ASSLEGQGWDTQY
V gene: TRBV5-1; J gene: TRBJ2-5; clone size: .; CDR3 length: 13; CDR3 protein: ASSLTSGVLETQY
V gene: TRBV30; J gene: TRBJ1-1; clone size: .; CDR3 length: 13; CDR3 protein: AWSVRGLMNTEAF
V gene: TRBV5-1; J gene: TRBJ2-5; clone size: .; CDR3 length: 13; CDR3 protein: ASSPSTGAQETQY
V gene: TRBV5-5; J gene: TRBJ1-1; clone size: .; CDR3 length: 11; CDR3 protein: ASSLFYYTEAF